Shown below are 5 T cell receptor beta chains from a single sample sequenced in a study of blood T cell repertoires in COVID-19. This table comes from immunoSEQ multiplex PCR, and its TCRdb copy is limited to in-frame clones, with some not included. The sample shows over 150,000 clones, 65% to 85% of them seen only once. Sequenced input: peripheral blood. Every receptor here comes from a woman aged 60-75 years with acute or convalescent COVID-19.

This chain uses TRBV15 with TRBJ1-4; perhaps TRBD1 as D (5 bases). The length of the CDR3 is 16 residues. V was cut by 5 bases and J by 8 bases, with 21 bases left in between. The germline V gene encodes CDR1 LNHNV and CDR2 YYDKDF (reference sequence). The CDR3 loop reads CATSPIDAGLLEKLFF. The CDR3 bases are TGTGCCACCAGCCCAATTGACGCGGGGCTACTCGAAAAACTGTTTTTT. Looking up the rest from reference TRBV15 and TRBJ1-4 gives the full variable domain: DAMVIQNPRYQVTQFGKPVTLSCSQTLNHNVMYWYQQKSSQAPKLLFHYYDKDFNNEADTPDNFQSRRPNTSFCFLDIRSPGLGDTAMYLCATSPIDAGLLEKLFFGSGTQLSVL.

V is TRBV30 and J is TRBJ1-1, with a weak D call TRBD1 (5 bases). Deletions cut 1 base from V and 11 bases from J, with 20 bases between. CDR3 length: 14 amino acids. CDR1 GTSNPN and CDR2 SVGIG come from the germline V gene (reference sequence). The chain's CDR3 is CAWSDPGLIVRAFF. The CDR3 nucleotides are TGTGCCTGGAGTGACCCGGGACTCATAGTGAGGGCTTTCTTT.

This chain links TRBV16 with TRBJ1-5; possibly TRBD1 for D (6 bases). CDR1 is KGHSY and CDR2 is FQNENV in the germline V gene. The CDR3 runs 15 residues. V dropped 0 bases and J dropped 4 bases, with 10 bases sitting between them. In nucleotides, the CDR3 is TGTGCCAGCAGCCAATCGAGGGGGTCGAATCAGCCCCAGCATTTT. This encodes CASSQSRGSNQPQHF.

J is TRBJ2-1 and V is TRBV3-1 (or the pseudogene TRBV3-2); 12 positions agree with TRBD2. The germline gives CDR1 LGHDT, CDR2 YNNKEL (reference sequence). V trimming: 0 bases; J trimming: 7 bases; junction bases outside the gene matches: 10. CDR3 length: 18 amino acids. The DNA of the CDR3 is TGTGCCAGCAGCCAAGAGACGGCTAGCGGGGGGGCCTTAAATGAGCAGTTCTTC. Protein: CASSQETASGGALNEQFF.

The chain joins TRBV4-2 to TRBJ2-5; tentative D call: TRBD2 (6 bases). This CDR3 contains 16 residues. V was clipped by 1 base and J by 9 bases, with 21 bases between them. Germline V gene lookup returns CDR1 LGHNA and CDR2 YNFKEQ. CDR3 nucleotide sequence: TGTGCCAGCAGCCAAGCCGGGACGGAGGGACGGGTGGCCCAGTACTTC. Translated: CASSQAGTEGRVAQYF.